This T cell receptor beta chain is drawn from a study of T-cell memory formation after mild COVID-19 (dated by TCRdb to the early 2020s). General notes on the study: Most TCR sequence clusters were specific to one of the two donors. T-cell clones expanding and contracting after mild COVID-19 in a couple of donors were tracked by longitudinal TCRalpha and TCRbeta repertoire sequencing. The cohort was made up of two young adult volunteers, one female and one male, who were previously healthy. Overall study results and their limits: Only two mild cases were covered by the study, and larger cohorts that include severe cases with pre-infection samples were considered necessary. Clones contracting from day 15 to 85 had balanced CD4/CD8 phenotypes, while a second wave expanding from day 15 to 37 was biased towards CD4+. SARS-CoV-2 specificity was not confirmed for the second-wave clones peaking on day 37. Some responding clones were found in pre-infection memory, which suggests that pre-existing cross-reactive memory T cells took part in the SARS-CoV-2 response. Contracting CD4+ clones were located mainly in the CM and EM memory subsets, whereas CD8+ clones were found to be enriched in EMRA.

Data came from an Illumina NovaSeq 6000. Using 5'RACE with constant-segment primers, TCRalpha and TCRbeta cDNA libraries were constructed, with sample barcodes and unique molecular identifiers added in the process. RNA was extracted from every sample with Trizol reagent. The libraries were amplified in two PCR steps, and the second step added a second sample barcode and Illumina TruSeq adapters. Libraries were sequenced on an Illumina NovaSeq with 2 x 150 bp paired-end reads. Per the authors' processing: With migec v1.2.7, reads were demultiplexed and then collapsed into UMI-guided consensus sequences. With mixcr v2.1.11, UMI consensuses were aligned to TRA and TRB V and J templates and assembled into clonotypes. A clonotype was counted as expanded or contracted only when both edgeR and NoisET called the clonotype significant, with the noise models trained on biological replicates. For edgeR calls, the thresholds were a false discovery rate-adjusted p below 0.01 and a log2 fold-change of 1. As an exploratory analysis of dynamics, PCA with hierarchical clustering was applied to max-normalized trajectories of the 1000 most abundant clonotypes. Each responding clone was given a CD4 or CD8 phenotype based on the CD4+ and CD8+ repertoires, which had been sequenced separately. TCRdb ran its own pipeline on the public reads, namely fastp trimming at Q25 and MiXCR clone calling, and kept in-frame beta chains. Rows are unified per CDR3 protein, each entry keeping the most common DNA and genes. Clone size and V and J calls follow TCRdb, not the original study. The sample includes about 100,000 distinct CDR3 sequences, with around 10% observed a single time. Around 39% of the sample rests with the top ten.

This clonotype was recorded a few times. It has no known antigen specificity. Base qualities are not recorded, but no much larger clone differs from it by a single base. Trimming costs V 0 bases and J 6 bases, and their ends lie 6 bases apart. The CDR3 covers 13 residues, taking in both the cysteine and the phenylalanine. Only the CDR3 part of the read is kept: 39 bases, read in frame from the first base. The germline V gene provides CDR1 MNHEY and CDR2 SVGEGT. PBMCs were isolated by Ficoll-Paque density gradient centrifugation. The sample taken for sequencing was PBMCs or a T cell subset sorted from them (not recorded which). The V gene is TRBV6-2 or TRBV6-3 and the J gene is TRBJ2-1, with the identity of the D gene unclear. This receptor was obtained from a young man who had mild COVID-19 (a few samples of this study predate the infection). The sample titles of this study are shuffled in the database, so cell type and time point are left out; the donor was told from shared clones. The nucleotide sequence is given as TGTGCCAGCAGTTACTCCGTACTCAATGAGCAGTTCTTC. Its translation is CASSYSVLNEQFF.